This T cell receptor (beta chain) was obtained from a study of T-cell reconstitution after alpha-beta-depleted transplantation in children. General study points: It was surviving recipient T cells and thymic progenitors that gave some patients high TCRbeta diversity at day 60. T-cell counts and diversity were attributed mostly to newly produced T cells one year after transplant. By about two months after transplant, alpha-beta T cells reportedly arose from several hundred graft clones that had expanded.

The length of the CDR3 is 11 residues. V lost 5 bases and J lost 6, with 6 bases in between. Germline lookup yields CDR1 SGHRS and CDR2 YFSETQ. Unique molecular identifiers were used in preparing the TCRbeta library. TCRdb re-called the PCR reads through MiXCR, storing one row per CDR3 protein. Counted here are around 300,000 distinct CDR3 sequences, over 20% occurring once; the ten biggest clones make up 9.5% to 13%. This clonotype was counted a few times. Its antigen is as yet unknown. The receptor was isolated from a male patient under 18 who had a stem cell transplant for acute lymphoblastic leukemia, so the T cells may come from the graft donor. This sample comprised PBMCs, mostly from graft donor cells, obtained 180 days after TCRalphabeta/CD19-depleted stem cell transplant. This chain uses TRBV5-1 with TRBJ2-1; D ambiguous. CDR3 loop: CASRIRNEQFF. In nucleotides, the CDR3 is TGCGCCAGCAGGATCCGCAATGAGCAGTTCTTC.